A single sample is the source of the 7 T cell receptor beta chains below, sequenced in a study of cytomegalovirus exposure and HLA in healthy donors. Researchers ran the PCR with 60 Vbeta and 13 Jbeta primers. Sequencing was performed with immunoSEQ multiplex PCR; in TCRdb, only in-frame clones are kept and a portion is missing. Among 90,000 to 140,000 clones listed, 78% were seen once. Material for sequencing was PBMCs. Receptor source: a young man in good health and CMV-seronegative.

V and J are TRBV21-1 and TRBJ1-3. TRBV21-1 is a pseudogene locus. The CDR3 extends over 18 amino acids. CDR3 in DNA: TGTGCCAGCAGCATTACGGGAGGCCCCGGGCACGGGGAAAACACCATATATTTT. Encoded protein: CASSITGGPGHGENTIYF.

The chain uses TRBV6-4 and TRBJ2-1; 9 positions agree with TRBD2. Losses at the gene ends were 6 bases for V and 7 bases for J; bases not matched to a gene: 10. The CDR3 is made up of 15 amino acids. In germline, CDR1 is MRHNA, CDR2 SNTAGT. CDR3 nucleotide sequence: TGTGCCAGCAGCTCGCTAGCGGGACTTGGAAATGAGCAGTTCTTC. Protein product: CASSSLAGLGNEQFF.

The chain links TRBV30 to TRBJ2-5; D gene unclear. The J call may be mistaken, given a closer DNA end match to TRBJ2-7. The CDR3 length is 15 residues. The germline gives CDR1 GTSNPN, CDR2 SVGIG (reference sequence). Here the CDR3 DNA reads TGTGCCTGGAGTGTGTCGCAGAGGAGCTCCTACGAGCAGTACTTC. Residues: CAWSVSQRSSYEQYF.

This clone was observed a handful of times. J is TRBJ2-1 and V is TRBV30; 7 nucleotides match TRBD1. Trimming removed 4 bases from V and 10 bases from J; junction bases left unmatched: 13. This CDR3 region has 14 residues. Per the germline V gene, CDR1 is GTSNPN and CDR2 is SVGIG (reference sequence). For the CDR3, the DNA is TGTGCCTGGAAAAGGGGAGACGCGGACAGGGAGCAGTTCTTC. This encodes CAWKRGDADREQFF.

This chain connects TRBV10-1 to TRBJ1-4, with 7 bases fitting TRBD1. V lost 4 bases, J lost 1 base, and 0 bases stayed unmatched. The CDR3 totals 14 residues. Germline CDR1 and CDR2: WNHNN and SYGVQD (reference sequence). Written as DNA, the CDR3 is TGCGCCAGCAGTGGGACAGGAACTAATGAAAAACTGTTTTTT. Translation: CASSGTGTNEKLFF.

This chain links TRBV19 with TRBJ2-7, with 10 bases lining up with TRBD1. The CDR3 is 15 residues long. Germline CDR1 and CDR2: LNHDA and SQIVND (reference sequence). V was clipped by 5 bases and J by 3 bases; unmatched bases: 7. CDR3 region: CASSSSGTGDYEQYF. DNA for the CDR3: TGTGCCAGTAGTTCATCCGGGACAGGGGACTACGAGCAGTACTTC.

The V and J genes are TRBV6-1 and TRBJ2-7, with a weak D call TRBD2 (5 bases). The CDR3 sequence is 14 residues long. The germline gives CDR1 MNHNS, CDR2 SASEGT. V lost 1 base and J 0 bases, leaving 7 bases between the germline ends. CDR3 nucleotides: TGTGCCAGCAGTGAAGGACTAAACTCCTACGAGCAGTACTTC. It translates to CASSEGLNSYEQYF.